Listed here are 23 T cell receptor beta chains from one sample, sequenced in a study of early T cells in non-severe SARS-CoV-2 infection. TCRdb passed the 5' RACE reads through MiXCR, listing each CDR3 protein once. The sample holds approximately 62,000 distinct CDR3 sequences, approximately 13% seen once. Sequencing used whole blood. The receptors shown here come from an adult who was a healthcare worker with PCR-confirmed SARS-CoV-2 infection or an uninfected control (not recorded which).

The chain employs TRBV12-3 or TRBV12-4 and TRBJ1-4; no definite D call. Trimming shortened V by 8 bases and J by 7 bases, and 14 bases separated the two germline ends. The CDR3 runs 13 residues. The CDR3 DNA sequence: TGTGCCAGCCGAAGTAGGTGGGGTGAAAAACTGTTTTTT. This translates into CASRSRWGEKLFF.

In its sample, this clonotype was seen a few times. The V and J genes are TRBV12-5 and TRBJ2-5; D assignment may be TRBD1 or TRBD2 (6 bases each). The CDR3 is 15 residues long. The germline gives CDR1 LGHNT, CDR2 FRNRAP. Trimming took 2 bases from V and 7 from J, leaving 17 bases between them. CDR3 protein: CASGLMHQEGVTQYF. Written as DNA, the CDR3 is TGTGCTAGTGGTTTGATGCACCAGGAGGGGGTGACCCAGTACTTC.

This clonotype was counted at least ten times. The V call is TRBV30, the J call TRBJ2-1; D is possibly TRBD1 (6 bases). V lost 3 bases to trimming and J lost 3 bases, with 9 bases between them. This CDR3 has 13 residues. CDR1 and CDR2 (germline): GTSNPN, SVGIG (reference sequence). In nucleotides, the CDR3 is TGTGCCTGGAGGGGACAACTCTACAATGAGCAGTTCTTC. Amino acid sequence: CAWRGQLYNEQFF.

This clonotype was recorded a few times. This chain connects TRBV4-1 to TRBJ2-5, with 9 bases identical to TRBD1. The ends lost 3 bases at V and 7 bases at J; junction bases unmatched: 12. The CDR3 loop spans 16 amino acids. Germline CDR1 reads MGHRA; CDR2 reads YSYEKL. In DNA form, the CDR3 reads TGCGCCAGCAGCCAGGAATTTACAGGGGGCATAGGGACCCAGTACTTC. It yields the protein CASSQEFTGGIGTQYF.

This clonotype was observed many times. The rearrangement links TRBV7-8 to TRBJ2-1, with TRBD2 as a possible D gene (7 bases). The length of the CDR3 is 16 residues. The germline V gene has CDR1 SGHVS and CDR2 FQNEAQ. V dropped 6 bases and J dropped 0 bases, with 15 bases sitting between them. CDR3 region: CASRTPGGLSYNEQFF. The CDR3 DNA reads TGTGCCAGCAGAACTCCCGGGGGGCTCTCCTACAATGAGCAGTTCTTC.

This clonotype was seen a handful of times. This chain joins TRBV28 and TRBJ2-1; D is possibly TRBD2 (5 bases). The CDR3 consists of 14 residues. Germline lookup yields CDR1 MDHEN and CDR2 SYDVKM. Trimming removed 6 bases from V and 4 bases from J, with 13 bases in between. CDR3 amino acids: CASRGSDSYNEQFF. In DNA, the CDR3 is TGTGCCAGCAGGGGATCGGACTCGTACAATGAGCAGTTCTTC.

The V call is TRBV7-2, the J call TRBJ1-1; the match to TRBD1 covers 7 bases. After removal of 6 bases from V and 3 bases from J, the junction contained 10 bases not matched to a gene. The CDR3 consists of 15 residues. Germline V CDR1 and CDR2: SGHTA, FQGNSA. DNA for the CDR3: TGTGCCAGCAGGCCCCTCAGGGGGGGGGACACTGAAGCTTTCTTT. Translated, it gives CASRPLRGGDTEAFF.

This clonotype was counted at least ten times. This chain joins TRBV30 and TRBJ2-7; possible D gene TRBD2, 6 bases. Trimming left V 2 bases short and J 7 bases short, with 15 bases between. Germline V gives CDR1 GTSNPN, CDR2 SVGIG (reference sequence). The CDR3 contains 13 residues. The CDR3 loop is CAWSLERVAEQYF. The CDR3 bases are TGTGCCTGGAGTTTAGAGCGGGTGGCGGAGCAGTACTTC.

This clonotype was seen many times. In nucleotides, the CDR3 is TGCGCCAGCAGCTTTATCAGCGACTATGGCTACACCTTC. It specifies CASSFISDYGYTF. The J gene is TRBJ1-2, the V gene TRBV5-1; D is unclear. Germline CDR1 and CDR2: SGHRS and YFSETQ. CDR3 length equals 13 residues. V was pared by 2 bases and J by 3 bases, with 8 bases between.

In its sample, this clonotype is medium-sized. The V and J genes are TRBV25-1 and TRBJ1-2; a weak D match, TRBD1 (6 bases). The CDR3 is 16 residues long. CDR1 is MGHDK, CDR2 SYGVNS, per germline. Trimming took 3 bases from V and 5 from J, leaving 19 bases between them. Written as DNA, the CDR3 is TGTGCCAGCAGTGATTCCGGACAGCCACCAAAATATGGCTACACCTTC. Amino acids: CASSDSGQPPKYGYTF.

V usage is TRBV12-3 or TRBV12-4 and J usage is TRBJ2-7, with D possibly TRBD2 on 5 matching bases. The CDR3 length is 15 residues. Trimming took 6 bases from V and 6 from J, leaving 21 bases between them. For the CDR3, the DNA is TGTGCCAGCAGCGGAGGAACCGGGGTTAGTGTCGAGCAGTACTTC. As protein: CASSGGTGVSVEQYF.

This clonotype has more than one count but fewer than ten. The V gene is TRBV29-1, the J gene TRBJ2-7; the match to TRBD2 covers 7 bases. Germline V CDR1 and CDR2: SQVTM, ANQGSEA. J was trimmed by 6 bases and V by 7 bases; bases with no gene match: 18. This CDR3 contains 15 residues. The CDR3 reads CSASTRLAGDREQYF. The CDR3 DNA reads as TGCAGCGCTTCGACTAGGCTGGCGGGAGATCGCGAGCAGTACTTC.

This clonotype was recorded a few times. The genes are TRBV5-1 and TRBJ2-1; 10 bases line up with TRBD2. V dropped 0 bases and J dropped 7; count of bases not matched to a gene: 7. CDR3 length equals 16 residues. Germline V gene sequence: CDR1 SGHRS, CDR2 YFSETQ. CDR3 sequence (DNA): TGCGCCAGCAGCTTGGCCCTAGCGGGAGCGCGGAATGAGCAGTTCTTC. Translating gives CASSLALAGARNEQFF. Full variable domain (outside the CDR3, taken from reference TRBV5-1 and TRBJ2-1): KAGVTQTPRYLIKTRGQQVTLSCSPISGHRSVSWYQQTPGQGLQFLFEYFSETQRNKGNFPGRFSGRQFSNSRSEMNVSTLELGDSALYLCASSLALAGARNEQFFGPGTRLTVL.

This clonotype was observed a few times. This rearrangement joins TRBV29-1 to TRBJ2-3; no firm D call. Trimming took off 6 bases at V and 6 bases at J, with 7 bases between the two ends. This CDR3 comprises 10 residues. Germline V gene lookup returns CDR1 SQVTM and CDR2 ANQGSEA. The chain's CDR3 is CSVAGDTQYF. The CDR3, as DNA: TGCAGCGTCGCCGGGGATACGCAGTATTTT.

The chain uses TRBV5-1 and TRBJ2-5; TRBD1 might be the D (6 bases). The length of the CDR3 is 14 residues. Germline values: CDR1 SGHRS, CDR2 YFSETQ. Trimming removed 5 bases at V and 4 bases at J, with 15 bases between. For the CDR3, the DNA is TGCGCCAGCAGGCGAGAACAGGGTCTAGAGACCCAGTACTTC. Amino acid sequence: CASRREQGLETQYF.

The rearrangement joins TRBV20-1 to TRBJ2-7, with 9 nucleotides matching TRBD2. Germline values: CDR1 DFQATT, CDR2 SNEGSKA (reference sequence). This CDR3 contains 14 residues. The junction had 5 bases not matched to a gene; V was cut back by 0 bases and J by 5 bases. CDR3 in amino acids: CSARDPAGGNEQYF. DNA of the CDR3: TGCAGTGCTAGAGATCCAGCGGGAGGAAACGAGCAGTACTTC.

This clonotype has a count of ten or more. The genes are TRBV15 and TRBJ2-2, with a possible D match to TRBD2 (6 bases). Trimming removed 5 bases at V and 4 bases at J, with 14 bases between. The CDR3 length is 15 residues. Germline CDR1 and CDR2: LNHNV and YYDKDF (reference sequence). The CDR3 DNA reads TGTGCCACCAGCTTTGGCGGGGCCGGCACCGGGGAGCTGTTTTTT. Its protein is CATSFGGAGTGELFF.

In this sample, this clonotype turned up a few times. This CDR3 is CSARKGTSGGLMGEQYF. In DNA, the CDR3 is TGCAGTGCTAGAAAGGGGACTAGCGGGGGATTGATGGGCGAGCAGTACTTC. This rearrangement joins TRBV20-1 to TRBJ2-7; 14 nucleotides line up with TRBD2. V gave up 2 bases and J gave up 6 bases; unmatched junction bases: 12. CDR3 length: 17 residues. Germline CDR1 is DFQATT and CDR2 is SNEGSKA (reference sequence).

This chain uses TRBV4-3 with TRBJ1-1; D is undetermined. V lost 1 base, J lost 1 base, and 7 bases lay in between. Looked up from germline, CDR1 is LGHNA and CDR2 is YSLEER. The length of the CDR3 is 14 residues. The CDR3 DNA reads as TGCGCCAGCAGCCAAGGCGATGCGAACACTGAAGCTTTCTTT. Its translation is CASSQGDANTEAFF.

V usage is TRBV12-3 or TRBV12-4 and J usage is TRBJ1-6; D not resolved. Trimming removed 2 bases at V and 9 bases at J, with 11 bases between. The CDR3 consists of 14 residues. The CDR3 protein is CASSLSTLASPLHF. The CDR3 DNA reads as TGTGCCAGCAGTTTATCGACTCTAGCTTCACCCCTCCACTTT.

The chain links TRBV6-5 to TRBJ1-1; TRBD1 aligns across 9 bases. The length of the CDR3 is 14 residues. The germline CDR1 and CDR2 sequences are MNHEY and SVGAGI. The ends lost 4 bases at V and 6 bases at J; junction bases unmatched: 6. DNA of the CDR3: TGTGCCAGCAGTTCTCCCTGGACAGGGGCTGAAGCTTTCTTT. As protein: CASSSPWTGAEAFF.

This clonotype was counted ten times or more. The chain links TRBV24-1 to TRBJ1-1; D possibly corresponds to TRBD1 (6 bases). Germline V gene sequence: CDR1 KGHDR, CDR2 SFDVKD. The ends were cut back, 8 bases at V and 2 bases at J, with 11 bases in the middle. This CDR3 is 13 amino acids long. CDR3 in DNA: TGTGCCACCATGGGGGCGGGTAACACTGAAGCTTTCTTT. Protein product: CATMGAGNTEAFF.

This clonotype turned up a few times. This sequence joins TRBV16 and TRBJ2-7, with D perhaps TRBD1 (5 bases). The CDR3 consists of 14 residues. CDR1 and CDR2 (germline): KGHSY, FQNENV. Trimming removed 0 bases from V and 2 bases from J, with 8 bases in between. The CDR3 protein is CASSQSLTAYEQYF. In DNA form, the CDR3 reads TGTGCCAGCAGCCAATCCCTGACAGCCTACGAGCAGTACTTC.